Presented here are 2 T cell receptor beta chains from one specimen sequenced in a study of T cell clonotyping in hematopoietic cell transplantation. Profiling relied on immunoSEQ multiplex PCR, and the TCRdb table lists in-frame clones only, not all of them. This table has about 8,000 clones, more than 80% appearing once. The sample consisted of peripheral blood mononuclear cells, taken 180 days after allogeneic stem cell transplant. The receptor set was obtained from a female patient aged 45-65 years who had an allogeneic stem cell transplant from an unrelated donor, so the T cells may come from the graft donor. Some clones in this sample may be carry-over from other donors' samples.

Only a few counts were recorded for this clone. The genes are TRBV28 and TRBJ1-3, with D possibly TRBD1 on 6 matching bases. Trimming stripped 3 bases from V and 4 bases from J, with 13 bases between. This CDR3 is 15 amino acids long. Germline CDR1 MDHEN, CDR2 SYDVKM. CDR3 amino acids: CASSLPQGFGNTIYF. CDR3 nucleotide sequence: TGTGCCAGCAGTTTGCCTCAGGGGTTCGGAAACACCATATATTTT.

This clone was detected only once. The chain joins TRBV2 to TRBJ1-2; no definite D call. The ends were cut back, 8 bases at V and 5 bases at J, with 12 bases in the middle. Germline V lookup: CDR1 SNHLY, CDR2 FYNNEI. The CDR3 spans 12 residues. The CDR3 loop reads CASSREGYGYTF. In nucleotides, the CDR3 is TGTGCCAGCTCAAGGGAGGGATATGGCTACACCTTC. Full variable domain (missing parts from reference TRBV2 and TRBJ1-2): EPEVTQTPSHQVTQMGQEVILRCVPISNHLYFYWYRQILGQKVEFLVSFYNNEISEKSEIFDDQFSVERPDGSNFTLKIRSTKLEDSAMYFCASSREGYGYTFGSGTRLTVV.